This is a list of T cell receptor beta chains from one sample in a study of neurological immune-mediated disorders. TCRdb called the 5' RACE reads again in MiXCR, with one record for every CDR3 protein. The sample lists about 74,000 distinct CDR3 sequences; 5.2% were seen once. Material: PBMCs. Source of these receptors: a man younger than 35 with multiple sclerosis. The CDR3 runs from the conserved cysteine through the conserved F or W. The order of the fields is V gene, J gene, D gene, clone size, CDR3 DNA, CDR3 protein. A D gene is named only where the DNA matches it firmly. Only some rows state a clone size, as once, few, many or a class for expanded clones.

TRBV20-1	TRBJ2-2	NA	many	TGCAGTGCCTTGGGTCCAGCCGGCGGGGAGCTGTTTTTT	CSALGPAGGELFF
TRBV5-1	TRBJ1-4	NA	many	TGCGCCAGCAGCCCAGACGGAGGACAGAATGAAAAACTGTTTTTT	CASSPDGGQNEKLFF
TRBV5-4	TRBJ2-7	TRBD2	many	TGTGCCAGCAGCTTGGGGACTAGCGGGGGCTACGAGCAGTACTTC	CASSLGTSGGYEQYF
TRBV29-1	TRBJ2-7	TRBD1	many	TGCAGCGTATCCGGGACAGGGCTTTTGGAGCAGTACTTC	CSVSGTGLLEQYF
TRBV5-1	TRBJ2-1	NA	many	TGCGCCAGCAGCAGCGGGTCCAATGAGCAGTTCTTC	CASSSGSNEQFF
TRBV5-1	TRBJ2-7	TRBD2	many	TGCGCCAGCAGCGGACACTCTAGCGGGGGTTCCTACGAGCAGTACTTC	CASSGHSSGGSYEQYF
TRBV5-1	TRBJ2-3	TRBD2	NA	TGCGCCAGCAGCCGGGCGGCTAGCGGGGACCCTAGCACAGATACGCAGTATTTT	CASSRAASGDPSTDTQYF
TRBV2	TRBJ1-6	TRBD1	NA	TGTGCCAGCAGCTCGGACAGGGGAGGTTCACCCCTCAACTTT	CASSSDRGGSPLNF
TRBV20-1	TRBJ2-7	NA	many	TGCAGTGTCAGACTGGGGAGCAACTACGAGCAGTACTTC	CSVRLGSNYEQYF
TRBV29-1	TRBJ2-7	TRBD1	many	TGCAGCGTATCGGCAGGGGGCTCCTACGAGCAGTACTTC	CSVSAGGSYEQYF
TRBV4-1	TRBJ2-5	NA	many	TGCGCCAGCAGCACCCCCCGGGGGCACCAAGAGACCCAGTACTTC	CASSTPRGHQETQYF
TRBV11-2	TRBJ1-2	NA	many	TGTGCCAGCAGCCCTGGTATAGTGACAGGAGTCTATGGCTACACCTTC	CASSPGIVTGVYGYTF
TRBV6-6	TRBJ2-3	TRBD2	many	TGTGCCAGCAGTTACGATGCGGGAGGAGCAGATACGCAGTATTTT	CASSYDAGGADTQYF
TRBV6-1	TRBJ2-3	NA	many	TGTGCCAGCAGGGGACCGGGACCCTCCCCAGATACGCAGTATTTT	CASRGPGPSPDTQYF
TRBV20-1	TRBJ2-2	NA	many	TGCAGTGCTAGAGATCCGGGGTCCGGGGAGCTGTTTTTT	CSARDPGSGELFF
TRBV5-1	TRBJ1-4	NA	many	TGCGCCAGCAGAGTCCCGACAGGTTCTAATGAAAAACTGTTTTTT	CASRVPTGSNEKLFF
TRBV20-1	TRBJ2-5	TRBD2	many	TGCAGTGCTAGCGGGGCTAGCGGGAGTATTGAGACCCAGTACTTC	CSASGASGSIETQYF
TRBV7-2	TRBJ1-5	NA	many	TGTGCCAGCAGCTTAGCGGGCGGAACAGTTAATCAGCCCCAGCATTTT	CASSLAGGTVNQPQHF
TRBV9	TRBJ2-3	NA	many	TGTGCCAGCAGCGACCTGAGCACAGATACGCAGTATTTT	CASSDLSTDTQYF
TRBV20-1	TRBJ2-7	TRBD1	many	TGCAGTGCTAGAGATGGGACAGGGGGCTACGAGCAGTACTTC	CSARDGTGGYEQYF
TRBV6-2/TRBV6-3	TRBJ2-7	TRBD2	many	TGTGCCAGCAGTTACCTTTGGGACTCCTGGGTCCGACTAGCGGGAACTAGCTCCTACGAGCAGTACTTC	CASSYLWDSWVRLAGTSSYEQYF
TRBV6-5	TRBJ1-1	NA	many	TGTGCCAGCAGTCCCCGGCGGACGAACACTGAAGCTTTCTTT	CASSPRRTNTEAFF
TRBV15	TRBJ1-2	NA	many	TGTGCCACCAGCCCCGGCGCCGGACCTAACTATGGCTACACCTTC	CATSPGAGPNYGYTF
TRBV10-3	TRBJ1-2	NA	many	TGTGCCATCAGTGAGTCGAGTACGCAAGAACGGGGCTACACCTTC	CAISESSTQERGYTF
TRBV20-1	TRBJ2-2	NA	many	TGCAGTGCTTCCCGACCGGGCCCTAACAACGGGGAGCTGTTTTTT	CSASRPGPNNGELFF
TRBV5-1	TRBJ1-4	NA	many	TGCGCCAGCAGCTTGGTTTTCGGTTCACCAGAGACTAATGAAAAACTGTTTTTT	CASSLVFGSPETNEKLFF
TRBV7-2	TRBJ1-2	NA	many	TGTGCCAGCAGCTCCAACTTCTGGGCCTATGGCTACACCTTC	CASSSNFWAYGYTF
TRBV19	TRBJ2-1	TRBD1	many	TGTGCCAGTAGTATAGAACAGGGGGCAAAGCAGTTCTTC	CASSIEQGAKQFF
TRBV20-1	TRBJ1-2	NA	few	TGCAGTGCTAGAGATTTGATGGGTGCTGACTATGGCTACACCTTC	CSARDLMGADYGYTF
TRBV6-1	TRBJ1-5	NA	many	TGTGCCAGCAGTCCAGGGTACGGGAGCAATCAGCCCCAGCATTTT	CASSPGYGSNQPQHF
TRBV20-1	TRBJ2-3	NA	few	TGCAGTGCTAGACTGACTAGTAGTTTTTCGGATACGCAGTATTTT	CSARLTSSFSDTQYF
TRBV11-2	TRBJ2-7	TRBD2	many	TGTGCCAGCAGCGTTTGGACTAGCGGGGTCCCTGGCGAGCAGTACTTC	CASSVWTSGVPGEQYF
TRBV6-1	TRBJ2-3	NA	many	TGTGCCAGCAGATTGGGGACTTACACAGATACGCAGTATTTT	CASRLGTYTDTQYF
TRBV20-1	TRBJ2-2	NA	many	TGCAGTGCTAGGCATGTAGGCGGCACCGGGGAGCTGTTTTTT	CSARHVGGTGELFF
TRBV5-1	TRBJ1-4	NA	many	TGCGCCAGCAGCTCGGACAGTTCAAATGAAAAACTGTTTTTT	CASSSDSSNEKLFF
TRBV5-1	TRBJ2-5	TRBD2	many	TGCGCCAGCAGCCAAGGGACTAGCGGGGCGTACCAAGAGACCCAGTACTTC	CASSQGTSGAYQETQYF
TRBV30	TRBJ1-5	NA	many	TGTGCCTGGAGTGTAGGGGTTCAGCCCCAGCATTTT	CAWSVGVQPQHF
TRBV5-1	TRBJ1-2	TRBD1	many	TGCGCCAGCAGCTTATCCGAGGGGGCGGTCTATGGCTACACCTTC	CASSLSEGAVYGYTF
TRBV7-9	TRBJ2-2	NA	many	TGTGCCAGCAGTTTAGGGACTCCCAGGCACGGGGAGCTGTTTTTT	CASSLGTPRHGELFF
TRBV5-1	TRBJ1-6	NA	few	TGCGCCAGCAGCTTGGTTGGGGGGAAAGGTTCACCCCTCCACTTT	CASSLVGGKGSPLHF
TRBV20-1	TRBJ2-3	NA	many	TGCAGTGCTAGAAGCTCGATTCTGGGCACAGATACGCAGTATTTT	CSARSSILGTDTQYF
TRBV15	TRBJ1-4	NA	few	TGTGCCACCAGCAGAGATGGCTGGTCCTTTAATGAAAAACTGTTTTTT	CATSRDGWSFNEKLFF
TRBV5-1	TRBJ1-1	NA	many	TGCGCCAGCAGCTCGAGGGTGGACACTGAAGCTTTCTTT	CASSSRVDTEAFF
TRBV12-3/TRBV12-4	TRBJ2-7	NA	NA	TGTGCCAGCGGCCAAGGGACCGCCGTGGGGGAGCAGTACTTC	CASGQGTAVGEQYF
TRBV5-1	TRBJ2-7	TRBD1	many	TGCGCCAGCAGCCTGGGACAGGCAACCTACGAGCAGTACTTC	CASSLGQATYEQYF
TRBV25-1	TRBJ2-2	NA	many	TGTGCCAGCCTTGGACAGACGAGAGGAGACACCGGGGAGCTGTTTTTT	CASLGQTRGDTGELFF
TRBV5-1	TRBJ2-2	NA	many	TGCGCCAGCAGCTTATTTAGCGGAGCCGCCACCGGGGAGCTGTTTTTT	CASSLFSGAATGELFF
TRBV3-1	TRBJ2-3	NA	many	TGTGCCAGCAGCCAAGATCGGAGTCAACTGGGAGATACGCAGTATTTT	CASSQDRSQLGDTQYF
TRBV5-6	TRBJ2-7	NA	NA	TGTGCCAGCAGCCCCGGGATATCCTACGAGCAGTACTTC	CASSPGISYEQYF
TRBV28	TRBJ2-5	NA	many	TGTGCCGCAAACCGGGACTCCGGGGAGACCCAGTACTTC	CAANRDSGETQYF
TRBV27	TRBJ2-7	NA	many	TGTGCCAGCAGTTGGACTGGCGGTAATTCCTACGAGCAGTACTTC	CASSWTGGNSYEQYF
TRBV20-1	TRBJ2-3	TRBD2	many	TGCAGTGCCCCTGGGGGGGGGAACACAGATACGCAGTATTTT	CSAPGGGNTDTQYF
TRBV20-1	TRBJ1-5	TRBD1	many	TGCAGTGTCGGGACAGACGGTAACCGCAATCAGCCCCAGCATTTT	CSVGTDGNRNQPQHF
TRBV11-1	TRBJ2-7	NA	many	TGTGCCAGCAGCTTACGCGGGACTGTCATTTACGAGCAGTACTTC	CASSLRGTVIYEQYF
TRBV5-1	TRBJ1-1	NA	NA	TGCGCCAGCCAGGAAACGAACACTGAAGCTTTCTTT	CASQETNTEAFF
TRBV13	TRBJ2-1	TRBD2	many	TGTGCCAGCAGCCCAAGGAGTAGCGGGAGTAGAGATGAGCAGTTCTTC	CASSPRSSGSRDEQFF
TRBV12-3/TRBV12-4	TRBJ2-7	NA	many	TGTGCCAGCAGTTTATCATTCTACTACGAGCAGTACTTC	CASSLSFYYEQYF
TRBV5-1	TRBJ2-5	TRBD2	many	TGCGCCAGCAGCTTGCGGACTAGCGGGAGACAAGAGACCCAGTACTTC	CASSLRTSGRQETQYF
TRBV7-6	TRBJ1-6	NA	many	TGTGCCAGCAGCACCCCGGGATCACCCCTCCACTTT	CASSTPGSPLHF